This TCR beta chain is from a study of T cell responses to AZD1222 COVID-19 vaccine. Profiled with immunoSEQ multiplex PCR; TCRdb holds only in-frame clones, not every one. The table has under 85,000 clones, about 88% seen once. The CDR3 runs to 15 residues. Sequenced here: peripheral blood, sampled on day 0 of AZD1222 vaccination. This clonotype originated in an adult in good health. The J gene is TRBJ1-2, the V gene TRBV1. TRBV1 is a documented pseudogene. Here the CDR3 DNA reads TGCACCAGCAGCCATTCTGTTGGCCGGCGATGGGGCTACACCTTC. It codes for CTSSHSVGRRWGYTF.